These 19 T cell receptor beta chains were sequenced from one sample in a study of early T cells in non-severe SARS-CoV-2 infection. TCRdb re-called the 5' RACE reads through MiXCR, storing one row per CDR3 protein. The table shows around 30,000 distinct CDR3 sequences, with less than 7% occurring only once. Sequencing was carried out using whole blood. Source of these receptors: an adult who was a healthcare worker with PCR-confirmed SARS-CoV-2 infection or an uninfected control (not recorded which).

The chain has TRBV30 and TRBJ1-1; D gene uncertain. This CDR3 spans 14 amino acids. Trimming left V 3 bases short and J 5 bases short, with 16 bases between. The germline V gene has CDR1 GTSNPN and CDR2 SVGIG (reference sequence). The CDR3 DNA is TGTGCCTGGAGCAGGACCGATGTGGGGACTGAAGCTTTCTTT. Amino acids: CAWSRTDVGTEAFF.

This clonotype was counted only a few times. The chain links TRBV27 to TRBJ2-3; 7 nucleotides agree with TRBD1. The ends lost 0 bases at V and 1 base at J; junction bases unmatched: 1. The CDR3 spans 15 residues. In germline, CDR1 is MNHEY, CDR2 SMNVEV (reference sequence). The CDR3 protein is CASSLSGTGTDTQYF. CDR3 DNA sequence: TGTGCCAGCAGTTTATCGGGGACAGGCACAGATACGCAGTATTTT.

The rearrangement uses TRBV7-9 and TRBJ1-2, with D unclear. CDR3 size: 14 residues. Germline lookup yields CDR1 SEHNR and CDR2 FQNEAQ (reference sequence). The V end was cut by 1 base, the J end by 5 bases, with 11 bases between. CDR3 coding DNA: TGTGCCAGCAGCTTAGGGGCAGAGGGATATGGCTACACCTTC. Translated: CASSLGAEGYGYTF.

The genes are TRBV4-2 and TRBJ2-3; 12 bases fit TRBD2. The CDR3 has 19 residues. J was trimmed by 0 bases and V by 1 base; bases with no gene match: 8. Germline lookup yields CDR1 LGHNA and CDR2 YNFKEQ. This CDR3 reads CASSQVTRTSGASTDTQYF. The CDR3 DNA follows: TGTGCCAGCAGCCAAGTCACCAGGACTAGCGGGGCAAGCACAGATACGCAGTATTTT.

This clonotype was observed at least ten times. The gene calls are TRBV7-3 and TRBJ2-2, with 9 nucleotides matching TRBD1. Germline lookup yields CDR1 SGHTA and CDR2 FQGTGA. The ends lost 5 bases at V and 5 bases at J; junction bases unmatched: 9. This CDR3 has 16 amino acids. Here the CDR3 reads CASSGSGTGKTGELFF. Here the CDR3 DNA reads TGTGCCAGCAGCGGTTCCGGGACAGGGAAAACCGGGGAGCTGTTTTTT.

V and J are TRBV7-9 and TRBJ1-2; D perhaps matches TRBD1 (5 bases). V was clipped by 3 bases and J by 4 bases, with 12 bases between them. Germline CDR1 is SEHNR and CDR2 is FQNEAQ (reference sequence). This CDR3 is 14 amino acids long. In DNA, the CDR3 is TGTGCCAGCAGCTTTGACAGCGGACTCTATGGCTACACCTTC. This gives the protein CASSFDSGLYGYTF.

This clonotype was detected many times. This rearrangement joins TRBV5-1 to TRBJ2-2, with a weak D call TRBD2 (5 bases). CDR1 SGHRS and CDR2 YFSETQ come from the germline V gene. Trimming removed 3 bases at V and 0 bases at J, with 9 bases between. The CDR3 consists of 15 residues. The DNA for the CDR3 is TGCGCCAGCAGCTCCGCGGGCTCGAACACCGGGGAGCTGTTTTTT. Protein product: CASSSAGSNTGELFF.

Many counts were recorded for this clonotype. The genes are TRBV11-2 and TRBJ2-1; 13 bases map to TRBD2. Germline CDR1 reads SGHAT; CDR2 reads FQNNGV. There are 16 residues in the CDR3. The J segment lost 8 bases and the V segment lost 1 base, leaving 5 bases of the junction unmatched. This CDR3 reads CASSLGTSGGVHEQFF. In DNA, the CDR3 is TGTGCCAGCAGCTTAGGAACTAGCGGGGGGGTCCATGAGCAGTTCTTC.

The gene calls are TRBV4-3 and TRBJ1-1, with D hard to call. Trimming removed 3 bases at V and 3 bases at J, with 11 bases between. CDR1 is LGHNA, CDR2 YSLEER, per germline. The CDR3 sequence is 14 residues long. DNA for the CDR3: TGCGCCAGCAGCCACCAGGACCGAGACACTGAAGCTTTCTTT. Its protein is CASSHQDRDTEAFF.

There are many counts of this clonotype. This rearrangement joins TRBV5-1 to TRBJ2-5, with D perhaps TRBD1 or TRBD2 (6 bases each). V was pared by 3 bases and J by 0 bases, with 12 bases between. The CDR3 loop spans 15 amino acids. The germline gives CDR1 SGHRS, CDR2 YFSETQ. Here the CDR3 reads CASSSRGTNQETQYF. DNA for the CDR3: TGCGCCAGCAGCTCCCGCGGGACAAACCAAGAGACCCAGTACTTC.

Ten or more counts support this clonotype. The chain combines TRBV28 with TRBJ2-1; 8 bases are a match to TRBD2. With V trimmed by 3 bases and J by 8 bases, 9 bases remained unmatched. Looked up from germline, CDR1 is MDHEN and CDR2 is SYDVKM. This CDR3 contains 15 residues. The chain's CDR3 is CASSFPGTRIYEQFF. For the CDR3, the DNA is TGTGCCAGCAGTTTTCCGGGGACTAGAATTTATGAGCAGTTCTTC. Variable domain in full (rest from reference TRBV28 and TRBJ2-1): DVKVTQSSRYLVKRTGEKVFLECVQDMDHENMFWYRQDPGLGLRLIYFSYDVKMKEKGDIPEGYSVSREKKERFSLILESASTNQTSMYLCASSFPGTRIYEQFFGPGTRLTVL.

The CDR3 is CASSPTGGSYEQYF. The CDR3 DNA reads TGTGCCAGCAGCCCTACAGGGGGCTCCTACGAGCAGTACTTC. The chain recombines TRBV7-3 with TRBJ2-7, with 8 bases lining up with TRBD1. Per the germline V gene, CDR1 is SGHTA and CDR2 is FQGTGA. The CDR3 loop spans 14 amino acids. The junction had 3 bases not matched to a gene; V was cut back by 5 bases and J by 0 bases.

This clonotype came up many times. The V gene is TRBV7-6, the J gene TRBJ1-1; D is undetermined. Trimming stripped 5 bases from V and 5 bases from J, with 12 bases between. Germline loops: CDR1 SGHVS, CDR2 FNYEAQ. CDR3 length: 13 amino acids. CDR3 coding DNA: TGTGCCAGCAGCGTAAAAGGGTCAACTGAAGCTTTCTTT. Amino acids: CASSVKGSTEAFF. Full variable domain (rest looked up from reference TRBV7-6 and TRBJ1-1): GAGVSQSPRYKVTKRGQDVALRCDPISGHVSLYWYRQALGQGPEFLTYFNYEAQQDKSGLPNDRFSAERPEGSISTLTIQRTEQRDSAMYRCASSVKGSTEAFFGQGTRLTVV.

Points on this clonotype: This may come from a read error, since a much larger clone is one base off. The V and J genes are TRBV19 and TRBJ2-4; D remains unclear. CDR1 LNHDA and CDR2 SQIVND come from the germline V gene (reference sequence). The CDR3 runs 14 residues. V lost 3 bases and J 6 bases, leaving 12 bases between the germline ends. Here the CDR3 DNA reads TGTGCCAGTAGTATCGGGCAGGACCGAAACATTCAGTACTTC. It translates to CASSIGQDRNIQYF.

This clonotype was counted ten times or more. The chain couples TRBV30 to TRBJ2-3; 7 nucleotides agree with TRBD2. The germline V gene has CDR1 GTSNPN and CDR2 SVGIG (reference sequence). V was clipped by 3 bases and J by 2 bases; unmatched bases: 5. The CDR3 length is 14 residues. CDR3 sequence reads: CAWSGRPNTDTQYF. DNA of the CDR3: TGTGCCTGGAGCGGGAGGCCAAACACAGATACGCAGTATTTT. The whole variable domain, remainder taken from reference TRBV30 and TRBJ2-3, is SQTIHQWPATLVQPVGSPLSLECTVEGTSNPNLYWYRQAAGRGLQLLFYSVGIGQISSEVPQNLSASRPQDRQFILSSKKLLLSDSGFYLCAWSGRPNTDTQYFGPGTRLTVL.

This clonotype was observed many times. J is TRBJ2-3 and V is TRBV11-2, with 10 bases identical to TRBD1. The germline gives CDR1 SGHAT, CDR2 FQNNGV. After removal of 4 bases from V and 5 bases from J, the junction contained 3 bases not matched to a gene. There are 14 residues in the CDR3. CDR3 sequence reads: CASSSGQGRDTQYF. The CDR3 DNA is TGTGCCAGCAGCTCGGGACAGGGGAGAGATACGCAGTATTTT.

This clonotype was counted a few times. The rearrangement uses TRBV7-3 and TRBJ1-6; no clear D. The germline gives CDR1 SGHTA, CDR2 FQGTGA. Deletions cut 2 bases from V and 9 bases from J, with 14 bases between. This CDR3 contains 15 residues. The CDR3 nucleotides are TGTGCCAGCAGCTTATACCCTTCGCCCAGTTCACCCCTCCACTTT. Residues: CASSLYPSPSSPLHF.

There are a few counts of this clonotype. The rearrangement links TRBV5-1 to TRBJ1-1; D might be TRBD1 (6 bases). Germline V gives CDR1 SGHRS, CDR2 YFSETQ. Trimming pared 0 bases from V and 0 bases from J, leaving 9 bases between. The CDR3 covers 15 residues. The CDR3 here is CASSLGQGMNTEAFF. The CDR3 region has the DNA TGCGCCAGCAGCTTGGGTCAGGGGATGAACACTGAAGCTTTCTTT.

The chain joins TRBV18 to TRBJ2-7; no definite D call. Per germline, CDR1 KGHSH and CDR2 LQKENI. The CDR3 spans 13 residues. Trimming stripped 2 bases from V and 7 bases from J, with 12 bases between. The CDR3 sequence is CASSPGRPPEQYF. Here the CDR3 DNA reads TGTGCCAGCTCACCAGGTCGGCCCCCGGAGCAGTACTTC.